What follows are 25 T cell receptor beta chains derived from one specimen sequenced in a study of T cells in women clearing cervical HPV infection. Sequencing was performed with immunoSEQ multiplex PCR; in TCRdb, only in-frame clones are kept and a portion is missing. This sample lists about 30,000 clones; its ten largest clones have under 8%. Material: blood buffy coat. The receptors derive from a woman aged 18 to 75 with a cervical HPV16 infection that either progressed to CIN3+ or cleared (not recorded which).

To note about this clone: The read terminates 3 residues ahead of where the CDR3 ends, so the germline J gene completes it. The chain uses TRBV5-1 and TRBJ2-6; 7 bases fit TRBD1. The CDR3 contains 15 residues. With V trimmed by 4 bases and J by 2 bases, 3 bases remained unmatched. Per the germline V gene, CDR1 is SGHRS and CDR2 is YFSETQ. The CDR3 bases that were read are TGCGCCAGCAGCCTTACAGGGGCTGGGGCCAACGTC. Its protein product is CASSLTGAGANV. The CDR3 as a whole reads CASSLTGAGANVLTF.

Concerning this clone itself: The read terminates 3 residues ahead of where the CDR3 ends, so the germline J gene completes it. The chain recombines TRBV5-4 with TRBJ2-1, with TRBD1 matching 8 bases. The CDR3 is 15 residues long. CDR1 is SGHNT and CDR2 is YYREEE in the germline V gene (reference sequence). V lost 5 bases to trimming and J lost 3 bases; unmatched junction nucleotides: 7. CDR3 DNA (partial): TGTGCCAGCAGTCCGGACAGGGCCCTCTACAATGAG. This translates into CASSPDRALYNE. The entire CDR3 is CASSPDRALYNEQFF.

Details on this clone: Coverage ceases 3 residues before the CDR3 finishes, and the germline J gene fills in the end. This rearrangement joins TRBV10-1 to TRBJ2-3, with 14 bases identical to TRBD2. Germline assignment: CDR1 WNHNN and CDR2 SYGVQD (reference sequence). V lost 0 bases to trimming and J lost 8 bases; unmatched junction nucleotides: 13. This CDR3 contains 19 residues. CDR3 DNA (partial): TGCGCCAGCAGTGAGTCGACTAGGAGACTAGCGGGGGGGCAAAGTACG. Translated, it gives CASSESTRRLAGGQST. In full, the CDR3 is CASSESTRRLAGGQSTQYF.

Concerning this clone: The read falls 3 residues short of the CDR3 end, and the missing part is taken from the germline J gene. The rearrangement uses TRBV20-1 and TRBJ2-1; 7 positions agree with TRBD1. V dropped 0 bases and J dropped 0; count of bases not matched to a gene: 14. Germline CDR1 is DFQATT and CDR2 is SNEGSKA (reference sequence). This CDR3 contains 19 residues. The CDR3 DNA, read in part, is TGCAGTGCTAGAGATCAAGGAGGCAGGGGACAGAGCTCCTACAATGAG. Its protein product is CSARDQGGRGQSSYNE. The full CDR3 protein is CSARDQGGRGQSSYNEQFF.

CDR3 DNA (partial): TGTGCCAGCAGTTTGACAGGGGCACAGCCC. This sequence encodes CASSLTGAQP. The whole CDR3 sequence reads CASSLTGAQPQHF. The J gene is TRBJ1-5, the V gene TRBV12-3 or TRBV12-4; 8 nucleotides match TRBD1. Coverage ceases 3 residues before the CDR3 finishes, and the germline J gene fills in the end. The CDR3 extends over 13 amino acids. The J segment lost 7 bases and the V segment lost 3 bases, leaving 2 bases of the junction unmatched.

As regards this clone: Read sequence stops 3 residues before the CDR3 end, and the germline J gene provides the missing end. The genes are TRBV7-9 and TRBJ1-1; no clear D. V was trimmed by 4 bases and J by 1 base, leaving 4 bases between them. The CDR3 consists of 12 residues. From germline, CDR1 is SEHNR and CDR2 FQNEAQ (reference sequence). The CDR3 is CASSSSNTEAFF. The part of the CDR3 DNA that was read is TGTGCCAGCAGCTCTTCGAACACTGAA.

With respect to this clone: Read sequence stops 3 residues before the CDR3 end, and the germline J gene provides the missing end. The V call is TRBV11-2, the J call TRBJ1-1; D remains ambiguous. Germline V gene data show CDR1 as SGHAT and CDR2 as FQNNGV. The CDR3 has 12 residues. V lost 0 bases and J 7 bases, leaving 6 bases between the germline ends. Incomplete CDR3 DNA: TGTGCCAGCAGCTTAGATCACAGTGAA. It translates to CASSLDHSE. The full-length CDR3 reads as CASSLDHSEAFF.

On this clone: Coverage ceases 3 residues before the CDR3 finishes, and the germline J gene fills in the end. The V call is TRBV2, the J call TRBJ2-2, with a tentative D call TRBD2 (6 bases). V lost 2 bases and J 5 bases, leaving 9 bases between the germline ends. The CDR3 is 14 amino acids. CDR1 is SNHLY and CDR2 is FYNNEI in the germline V gene. The CDR3 bases that were read are TGTGCCAGCAGTGAAACTAGCTGGACCGGGGAG. It specifies CASSETSWTGE. The full CDR3 protein reads CASSETSWTGELFF.

Remarks on this clone: The CDR3 extends 3 residues past the end of the read, so its final part is completed from the germline J gene. The sample holds other DNA sequences that translate to the same CDR3. The chain links TRBV5-6 to TRBJ1-1, with D maybe TRBD1 (6 bases). The germline V gene encodes CDR1 SGHDT and CDR2 YYEEEE. V lost 8 bases, J lost 6 bases, and 17 bases lay in between. The CDR3 totals 13 residues. CDR3 in amino acids: CASSLQGRPEAFF. Incomplete CDR3 DNA: TGTGCCAGTAGCCTACAGGGTCGTCCTGAA. Full variable domain (rest looked up from reference TRBV5-6 and TRBJ1-1): DAGVTQSPTHLIKTRGQQVTLRCSPKSGHDTVSWYQQALGQGPQFIFQYYEEEERQRGNFPDRFSGHQFPNYSSELNVNALLLGDSALYLCASSLQGRPEAFFGQGTRLTVV.

A note on this clone: The read gets to within 3 residues of the CDR3 end, and the germline J gene fills in the rest. The chain is built from TRBV2 and TRBJ2-6; a weak D match, TRBD1 (5 bases). The CDR3 consists of 18 residues. V was shortened by 4 bases and J by 3 bases, with 19 bases between the two germline ends. Germline V CDR1 and CDR2: SNHLY, FYNNEI. The covered CDR3 bases are TGTGCCAGCAGTGGCCAAAGACAGACCCCCGGTGGGGCCAACGTC. Amino acid sequence: CASSGQRQTPGGANV. The entire CDR3 is CASSGQRQTPGGANVLTF. The whole variable domain, remainder taken from reference TRBV2 and TRBJ2-6, is EPEVTQTPSHQVTQMGQEVILRCVPISNHLYFYWYRQILGQKVEFLVSFYNNEISEKSEIFDDQFSVERPDGSNFTLKIRSTKLEDSAMYFCASSGQRQTPGGANVLTFGAGSRLTVL.

The DNA read from the CDR3 is TGCGCCAGCCACCCCACGGAAATCAGGGGATTG. Its translation is CASHPTEIRGL. The whole CDR3 protein reads CASHPTEIRGLAFF. The rearrangement joins TRBV5-1 to TRBJ1-1; possible D gene TRBD1, 6 bases. The CDR3 extends 3 residues past the end of the read, so its final part is completed from the germline J gene. CDR1 SGHRS and CDR2 YFSETQ come from the germline V gene. The length of the CDR3 is 14 residues.

As concerns this clone: The read terminates 3 residues before the CDR3 end, so the remaining end is supplied by the germline J gene. This chain connects TRBV19 to TRBJ2-1; the match to TRBD2 covers 12 bases. In germline, CDR1 is LNHDA, CDR2 SQIVND (reference sequence). V dropped 6 bases and J dropped 5; count of bases not matched to a gene: 5. CDR3 length: 15 residues. This CDR3 is CASRRLAGVDNEQFF. The sequenced part of the CDR3 DNA is TGTGCCAGTAGAAGACTAGCGGGGGTGGACAATGAG.

About this clone itself: The read falls 3 residues short of the CDR3 end, and the missing part is taken from the germline J gene. The chain employs TRBV2 and TRBJ2-5, with 10 bases aligning to TRBD2. The CDR3 has 15 residues. Germline CDR1 SNHLY, CDR2 FYNNEI. Germline trimming cut 3 bases from V and 5 bases from J; bases unmatched to any gene: 6. The sequenced part of the CDR3 DNA is TGTGCCAGCAGTGATAAGCGGGGGGGCGTGGAGACC. This sequence encodes CASSDKRGGVET. The complete CDR3 reads CASSDKRGGVETQYF.

As for this clone: Sequencing ends 3 residues short of the CDR3 end; the germline J gene provides the rest. This chain connects TRBV10-1 to TRBJ2-3; D is unresolved. V lost 0 bases, J lost 2 bases, and 9 bases lay in between. The CDR3 length is 15 residues. Germline values: CDR1 WNHNN, CDR2 SYGVQD (reference sequence). The CDR3 bases that were read are TGCGCCAGCAGTGAGTCGAACAGAATCACAGATACG. Protein sequence: CASSESNRITDT. The entire CDR3 sequence reads CASSESNRITDTQYF.

Turning to this clone: The read finishes 3 residues shy of the CDR3 end, and the germline J gene is used to complete it. The chain links TRBV19 to TRBJ2-2, with D perhaps TRBD2 (5 bases). The CDR3 is 17 residues long. Per the germline V gene, CDR1 is LNHDA and CDR2 is SQIVND (reference sequence). With 6 bases removed from V and 0 bases from J, the gap between germline ends came to 17 bases. This CDR3 is CASSRRTYLTNTGELFF. CDR3 DNA (partial): TGTGCCAGTAGCCGACGGACTTATCTCACGAACACCGGGGAG.

Points on this clone: The read halts 3 residues ahead of the CDR3 end, with the missing end drawn from the germline J gene. This chain uses TRBV30 with TRBJ1-4; possible D gene TRBD1, 5 bases. The V and J ends lost 0 bases and 8 bases respectively, with 13 bases between them. The CDR3 covers 14 residues. In germline, CDR1 is GTSNPN, CDR2 SVGIG (reference sequence). The CDR3 protein is CAWSVGGEVEKLFF. The part of the CDR3 DNA that was read is TGTGCCTGGAGTGTTGGGGGGGAAGTGGAAAAA.

A word on this clone: Read data end 3 residues before the CDR3 end; the end is taken from the germline J gene. The rearrangement joins TRBV7-2 to TRBJ1-2; D perhaps matches TRBD1 (5 bases). The germline CDR1 and CDR2 sequences are SGHTA and FQGNSA. V lost 6 bases and J 4 bases, leaving 15 bases between the germline ends. This CDR3 has 14 residues. CDR3 DNA (partial): TGTGCCAGCAGTACTCAGGGTGAGGGCTATGGC. It yields the protein CASSTQGEGYG. The CDR3 in full is CASSTQGEGYGYTF.

Remarks on this clone: Coverage ceases 3 residues before the CDR3 finishes, and the germline J gene fills in the end. The genes are TRBV28 and TRBJ2-7; the match to TRBD1 covers 9 bases. From germline, CDR1 is MDHEN and CDR2 SYDVKM. The CDR3 has 13 amino acids. The ends lost 6 bases at V and 5 bases at J; junction bases unmatched: 5. Partial CDR3 DNA: TGTGCCAGCAGCCCCGGACAGGGGCACGAG. Amino acid sequence: CASSPGQGHE. The complete CDR3 reads CASSPGQGHEQYF. Combining the CDR3 with reference TRBV28 and TRBJ2-7 gives the whole variable domain DVKVTQSSRYLVKRTGEKVFLECVQDMDHENMFWYRQDPGLGLRLIYFSYDVKMKEKGDIPEGYSVSREKKERFSLILESASTNQTSMYLCASSPGQGHEQYFGPGTRLTVT.

Comments on this clone: The read terminates 3 residues ahead of where the CDR3 ends, so the germline J gene completes it. V and J are TRBV4-2 and TRBJ1-2, with D possibly TRBD1 on 5 matching bases. The length of the CDR3 is 18 residues. CDR1 is LGHNA, CDR2 YNFKEQ, per germline. The CDR3 region is CASSPGLLGAKGKDGYTF. CDR3 DNA (partial): TGTGCCAGCAGCCCCGGATTGTTGGGAGCGAAGGGGAAGGACGGC.

Concerning this clone: The read stops 3 residues short of the end of the CDR3; the missing end is completed from the germline J gene. The chain has TRBV6-4 and TRBJ2-3, with D possibly TRBD2 on 6 matching bases. The V end was cut by 3 bases, the J end by 1 base, with 11 bases between. Germline V gene data show CDR1 as MRHNA and CDR2 as SNTAGT. This CDR3 contains 15 residues. The CDR3 bases that were read are TGTGCCAGCAGTGAAGGGGCTAGCGGCACAGATACG. It codes for CASSEGASGTDT. The complete CDR3 sequence is CASSEGASGTDTQYF.

As to this clone: The CDR3 goes on 3 residues after the read ends, and that part is filled in from the germline J gene. The chain links TRBV29-1 to TRBJ1-2; 11 bases are shared with TRBD1. The germline V gene has CDR1 SQVTM and CDR2 ANQGSEA. The CDR3 is made up of 13 amino acids. Partial CDR3 DNA: TGCAGCGTTGTAGGACAGGGGGCGGTGAGC. Residues: CSVVGQGAVS. The whole CDR3 is CSVVGQGAVSYTF. The full variable domain, its missing parts supplied by reference TRBV29-1 and TRBJ1-2, is SAVISQKPSRDICQRGTSLTIQCQVDSQVTMMFWYRQQPGQSLTLIATANQGSEATYESGFVIDKFPISRPNLTFSTLTVSNMSPEDSSIYLCSVVGQGAVSYTFGSGTRLTVV.

A note on this clone: Read coverage stops 3 residues before the CDR3 terminus; the germline J gene supplies the remainder. The genes are TRBV19 and TRBJ2-3; 8 bases fit TRBD2. Germline loops: CDR1 LNHDA, CDR2 SQIVND (reference sequence). The CDR3 is made up of 16 amino acids. The J segment lost 3 bases and the V segment lost 5 bases, leaving 10 bases of the junction unmatched. CDR3 sequence: CASSPRGGIGTDTQYF. Incomplete CDR3 DNA: TGTGCCAGTAGTCCCCGGGGGGGTATTGGGACAGATACG.

Note on this clone: From the germline J gene comes the end of the CDR3, since the read stops 3 residues before it. The rearrangement uses TRBV5-4 and TRBJ1-2; 10 bases are shared with TRBD1. CDR3 length: 16 residues. The germline V gene encodes CDR1 SGHNT and CDR2 YYREEE (reference sequence). Losses at the gene ends were 3 bases for V and 6 bases for J; bases not matched to a gene: 11. CDR3 loop: CASSYDPGQGRDGYTF. Incomplete CDR3 DNA: TGTGCCAGCAGCTACGATCCGGGACAGGGGAGAGATGGC.

Regarding this clone: With the read ending 3 residues before the CDR3 end, the germline J gene is used to fill in that end. This chain joins TRBV28 and TRBJ2-7; TRBD1 aligns across 8 bases. The CDR3 length is 16 residues. With 4 bases clipped from V and 1 base from J, the junction kept 9 bases outside the gene matches. Germline V CDR1 and CDR2: MDHEN, SYDVKM. The covered CDR3 bases are TGTGCCAGCAGTTCCTATGGACAGGGAGGATCCTACGAG. Protein product: CASSSYGQGGSYE. The full CDR3 sequence reads CASSSYGQGGSYEQYF.

The covered CDR3 bases are TGTGCCAGCAGTGACTCGCCAGGCTCCGGGGAG. It is translated as CASSDSPGSGE. The entire CDR3 sequence reads CASSDSPGSGELFF. The J gene is TRBJ2-2, the V gene TRBV6-4, with D unclear. The CDR3 goes on 3 residues after the read ends, and that part is filled in from the germline J gene. With 0 bases removed from V and 6 bases from J, the gap between germline ends came to 8 bases. The CDR3 loop spans 14 amino acids. Germline V CDR1 and CDR2: MRHNA, SNTAGT.